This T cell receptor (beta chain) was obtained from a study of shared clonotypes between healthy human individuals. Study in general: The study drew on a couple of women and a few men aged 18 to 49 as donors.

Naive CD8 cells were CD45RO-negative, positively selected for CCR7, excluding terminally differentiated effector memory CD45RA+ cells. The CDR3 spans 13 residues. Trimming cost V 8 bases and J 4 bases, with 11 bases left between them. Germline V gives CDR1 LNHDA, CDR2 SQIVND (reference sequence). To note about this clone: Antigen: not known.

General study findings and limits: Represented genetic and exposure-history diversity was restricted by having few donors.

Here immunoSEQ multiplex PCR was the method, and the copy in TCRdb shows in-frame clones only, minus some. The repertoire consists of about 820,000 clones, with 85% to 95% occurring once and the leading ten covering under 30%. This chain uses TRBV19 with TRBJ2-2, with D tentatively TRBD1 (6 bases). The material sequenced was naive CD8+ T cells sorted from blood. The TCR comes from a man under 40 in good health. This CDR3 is CASSQGSTGELFF. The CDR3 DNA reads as TGTGCCAGTTCTCAGGGGAGCACCGGGGAGCTGTTTTTT.